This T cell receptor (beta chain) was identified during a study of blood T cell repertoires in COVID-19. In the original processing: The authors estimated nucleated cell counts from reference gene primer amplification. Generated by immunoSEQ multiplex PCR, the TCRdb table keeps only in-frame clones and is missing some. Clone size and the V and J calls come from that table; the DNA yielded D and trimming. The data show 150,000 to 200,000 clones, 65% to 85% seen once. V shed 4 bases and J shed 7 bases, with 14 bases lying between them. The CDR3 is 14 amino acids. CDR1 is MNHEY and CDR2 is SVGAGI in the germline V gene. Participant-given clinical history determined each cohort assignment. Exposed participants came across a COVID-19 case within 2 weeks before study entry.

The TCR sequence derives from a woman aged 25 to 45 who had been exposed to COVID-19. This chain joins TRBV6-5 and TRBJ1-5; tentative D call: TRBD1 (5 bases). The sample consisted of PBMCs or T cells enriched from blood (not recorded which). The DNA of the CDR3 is TGTGCCAGCAGTTGGTTGCAGGGTGGCCAGCCCCAGCATTTT. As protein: CASSWLQGGQPQHF.